This paragraph covers one T cell receptor beta chain sequence. Its antigen remains unknown. The primer mix had 60 Vbeta and 13 Jbeta primers. Under the authors' procedure: Later, an analysis found 65 million to 85 million unique TCR beta chains, and 9.5 million to 11 million of these were shared. Some clones are missing from TCRdb's copy, which holds only in-frame ones; the method was immunoSEQ multiplex PCR. From that table come the V and J calls and clone size; the DNA was used to work out D and trimming. The sample records 180,000 or so clones, 60% to 80% being singletons. The sample comes from a study of cytomegalovirus exposure and HLA in healthy donors. Whole-study context: As an earlier analysis found, 150 million to 200 million T cells yielded about 120 million unique TCR beta sequences. Findings of the study overall: There were a few CMV-associated chains whose specificity for CMV antigens was confirmed in vitro. Reports showed the classifier diagnosing cytomegalovirus status with high specificity and sensitivity.

V lost 5 bases to trimming and J lost 2 bases, with 9 bases between them. The CDR3 totals 14 residues. The germline gives CDR1 MNHNS, CDR2 SASEGT. The sequencing input was PBMCs. This chain uses TRBV6-1 with TRBJ1-4, with a tentative D call TRBD1 (5 bases). The receptor was derived from a man aged 45 to 65 in good health and CMV-seropositive. In DNA, the CDR3 is TGTGCCAGCAGTCAGGGAGGGACTAATGAAAAACTGTTTTTT. Translation: CASSQGGTNEKLFF.